A selection of T cell receptor beta chains follows, all from one sample in a study of T-cell memory formation after mild COVID-19. TCRdb processed the 5' RACE reads anew with MiXCR; each CDR3 protein has one entry. In the table there are about 110,000 distinct CDR3 sequences, 15% to 20% of which are singletons. Material: PBMCs or a T cell subset sorted from them (not recorded which). Receptors were obtained from a young man who had mild COVID-19 (a few samples of this study predate the infection). Cell type and time point are not known. Both conserved end residues are part of each CDR3. The order of the fields is J gene, D gene, clone size, V gene, CDR3 protein, CDR3 DNA. The D gene is left open where the match is weak. Clone size is shown for a subset of rows, as once, few, many or a class of expanded clone.

j_gene: TRBJ2-1
d_gene: NA
abundance: few
v_gene: TRBV7-9
CDR3aa: CASSAIQGNEQFF
CDR3nt: TGTGCCAGCAGCGCCATACAGGGCAATGAGCAGTTCTTC

j_gene: TRBJ1-5
d_gene: TRBD1
abundance: few
v_gene: TRBV6-2/TRBV6-3
CDR3aa: CASRDRREQPQHF
CDR3nt: TGTGCCAGCCGGGACAGGAGGGAGCAGCCCCAGCATTTT

j_gene: TRBJ2-5
d_gene: TRBD2
abundance: few
v_gene: TRBV7-9
CDR3aa: CASSLGLAGQETQYF
CDR3nt: TGTGCCAGCAGCTTGGGACTAGCGGGCCAAGAGACCCAGTACTTC

j_gene: TRBJ1-2
d_gene: NA
abundance: many
v_gene: TRBV12-3/TRBV12-4
CDR3aa: CASSFGRDYGYTF
CDR3nt: TGTGCCAGCAGTTTCGGCAGGGACTATGGCTACACCTTC

j_gene: TRBJ1-5
d_gene: TRBD1
abundance: NA
v_gene: TRBV6-5
CDR3aa: CASSWTGSSNQPQHF
CDR3nt: TGTGCCAGCAGTTGGACAGGGTCAAGCAATCAGCCCCAGCATTTT

j_gene: TRBJ2-7
d_gene: NA
abundance: NA
v_gene: TRBV11-2
CDR3aa: CASSWDVRTYEQYF
CDR3nt: TGTGCCAGCAGCTGGGACGTTCGGACCTACGAGCAGTACTTC

j_gene: TRBJ2-4
d_gene: NA
abundance: NA
v_gene: TRBV3-1
CDR3aa: CASSVGDIQYF
CDR3nt: TGTGCCAGCAGCGTCGGTGACATTCAGTACTTC

j_gene: TRBJ2-1
d_gene: NA
abundance: many
v_gene: TRBV20-1
CDR3aa: CSAREVTGAGEQFF
CDR3nt: TGCAGTGCTAGAGAAGTAACGGGGGCCGGTGAGCAGTTCTTC

j_gene: TRBJ2-1
d_gene: NA
abundance: NA
v_gene: TRBV5-1
CDR3aa: CASSADILNEQFF
CDR3nt: TGCGCCAGCAGCGCAGACATCCTAAATGAGCAGTTCTTC

j_gene: TRBJ2-1
d_gene: NA
abundance: NA
v_gene: TRBV11-2
CDR3aa: CASSLAREHEQFF
CDR3nt: TGTGCCAGCAGCTTAGCCAGGGAACATGAGCAGTTCTTC

j_gene: TRBJ2-4
d_gene: NA
abundance: NA
v_gene: TRBV6-2/TRBV6-3
CDR3aa: CASSEDGLAKNIQYF
CDR3nt: TGTGCCAGCAGTGAAGACGGACTAGCCAAAAACATTCAGTACTTC

j_gene: TRBJ1-2
d_gene: NA
abundance: few
v_gene: TRBV20-1
CDR3aa: CSAREGPPKTIYDGYTF
CDR3nt: TGCAGTGCTAGAGAGGGCCCCCCGAAAACTATATATGACGGCTACACCTTC

j_gene: TRBJ2-1
d_gene: NA
abundance: many
v_gene: TRBV6-6
CDR3aa: CASTEGGEQFF
CDR3nt: TGTGCCAGCACCGAAGGGGGTGAGCAGTTCTTC

j_gene: TRBJ1-5
d_gene: TRBD1
abundance: NA
v_gene: TRBV2
CDR3aa: CASAGTGRQPQHF
CDR3nt: TGTGCCAGCGCCGGGACAGGGCGCCAGCCCCAGCATTTT

j_gene: TRBJ2-1
d_gene: TRBD2
abundance: NA
v_gene: TRBV7-9
CDR3aa: CASSPWTSGGMNEQFF
CDR3nt: TGTGCCAGCAGCCCGTGGACTAGCGGGGGGATGAACGAGCAGTTCTTC

j_gene: TRBJ2-1
d_gene: TRBD2
abundance: few
v_gene: TRBV12-5
CDR3aa: CASGGLAGPNEQFF
CDR3nt: TGTGCTAGTGGCGGACTAGCGGGGCCCAATGAGCAGTTCTTC

j_gene: TRBJ2-3
d_gene: NA
abundance: few
v_gene: TRBV9
CDR3aa: CASSVATEDTQYF
CDR3nt: TGTGCCAGCAGCGTAGCTACGGAGGATACGCAGTATTTT

j_gene: TRBJ1-1
d_gene: NA
abundance: NA
v_gene: TRBV6-2/TRBV6-3
CDR3aa: CASLGPGRNTEAFF
CDR3nt: TGTGCCAGCCTCGGGCCGGGACGGAACACTGAAGCTTTCTTT

j_gene: TRBJ2-5
d_gene: TRBD1
abundance: NA
v_gene: TRBV7-3
CDR3aa: CASSLTGGRETQYF
CDR3nt: TGTGCCAGCAGCCTTACAGGGGGAAGAGAGACCCAGTACTTC

j_gene: TRBJ2-5
d_gene: NA
abundance: few
v_gene: TRBV9
CDR3aa: CASSVTGPETQYF
CDR3nt: TGTGCCAGCAGCGTTACTGGGCCGGAGACCCAGTACTTC

j_gene: TRBJ2-5
d_gene: TRBD1
abundance: NA
v_gene: TRBV5-4
CDR3aa: CASSLASAQGETQYF
CDR3nt: TGTGCCAGCAGCTTGGCCTCAGCACAGGGGGAGACCCAGTACTTC

j_gene: TRBJ2-3
d_gene: NA
abundance: NA
v_gene: TRBV7-9
CDR3aa: CASSRQGEADTQYF
CDR3nt: TGTGCCAGCAGCCGGCAGGGGGAGGCAGATACGCAGTATTTT

j_gene: TRBJ2-3
d_gene: TRBD1
abundance: NA
v_gene: TRBV27
CDR3aa: CASSGQGRRADTQYF
CDR3nt: TGTGCCAGCAGTGGACAGGGGCGACGGGCAGATACGCAGTATTTT

j_gene: TRBJ2-7
d_gene: NA
abundance: once
v_gene: TRBV7-8
CDR3aa: CASSLRQISSYEQYF
CDR3nt: TGTGCCAGCAGCTTAAGACAGATAAGCTCCTACGAGCAGTACTTC

j_gene: TRBJ2-2
d_gene: NA
abundance: few
v_gene: TRBV12-3/TRBV12-4
CDR3aa: CASSLAGGSGELFF
CDR3nt: TGTGCCAGCAGTTTAGCCGGGGGCAGCGGGGAGCTGTTTTTT

j_gene: TRBJ2-1
d_gene: TRBD1
abundance: few
v_gene: TRBV7-3
CDR3aa: CASRRTGSGNEQFF
CDR3nt: TGTGCCAGCAGACGGACAGGGTCCGGGAATGAGCAGTTCTTC

j_gene: TRBJ2-1
d_gene: TRBD2
abundance: few
v_gene: TRBV5-1
CDR3aa: CASSPRDRGTSGGVYNEQFF
CDR3nt: TGCGCCAGCAGCCCCCGGGACAGGGGGACTAGCGGGGGTGTCTACAATGAGCAGTTCTTC

j_gene: TRBJ1-2
d_gene: NA
abundance: NA
v_gene: TRBV2
CDR3aa: CASSALPDGYTF
CDR3nt: TGTGCCAGCAGTGCGTTGCCAGATGGCTACACCTTC

j_gene: TRBJ2-6
d_gene: NA
abundance: many
v_gene: TRBV7-3
CDR3aa: CASSLGGGGANVLTF
CDR3nt: TGTGCCAGCAGCTTAGGAGGCGGTGGGGCCAACGTCCTGACTTTC

j_gene: TRBJ1-1
d_gene: NA
abundance: NA
v_gene: TRBV3-1
CDR3aa: CASSQDMKGYTEAFF
CDR3nt: TGTGCCAGCAGCCAAGATATGAAGGGATACACTGAAGCTTTCTTT

j_gene: TRBJ1-2
d_gene: NA
abundance: few
v_gene: TRBV20-1
CDR3aa: CSARAPGGGYTF
CDR3nt: TGCAGTGCTAGAGCCCCAGGAGGAGGCTACACCTTC

j_gene: TRBJ2-3
d_gene: TRBD2
abundance: NA
v_gene: TRBV4-2
CDR3aa: CASSQDLAGGPSTDTQYF
CDR3nt: TGTGCCAGCAGCCAAGATCTAGCGGGGGGGCCGAGCACAGATACGCAGTATTTT

j_gene: TRBJ1-4
d_gene: NA
abundance: NA
v_gene: TRBV28
CDR3aa: CASSQRDEKLFF
CDR3nt: TGTGCCAGCAGCCAGAGGGATGAAAAACTGTTTTTT

j_gene: TRBJ1-1
d_gene: NA
abundance: few
v_gene: TRBV7-2
CDR3aa: CASRELMAGTEAFF
CDR3nt: TGTGCCAGCCGCGAGTTGATGGCGGGCACTGAAGCTTTCTTT

j_gene: TRBJ2-3
d_gene: TRBD2
abundance: few
v_gene: TRBV5-1
CDR3aa: CASSRYARRGGPDTQYF
CDR3nt: TGCGCCAGCAGCCGATACGCCAGGCGGGGGGGCCCAGATACGCAGTATTTT

j_gene: TRBJ1-1
d_gene: NA
abundance: NA
v_gene: TRBV29-1
CDR3aa: CSGSYRVDTEAFF
CDR3nt: TGCAGCGGGTCTTACAGGGTTGACACTGAAGCTTTCTTT

j_gene: TRBJ2-3
d_gene: TRBD2
abundance: few
v_gene: TRBV11-2
CDR3aa: CASSLGQSGGRTDTQYF
CDR3nt: TGTGCCAGCAGCTTGGGACAATCGGGGGGGCGAACAGATACGCAGTATTTT

j_gene: TRBJ1-5
d_gene: NA
abundance: NA
v_gene: TRBV20-1
CDR3aa: CSARDGNQPQHF
CDR3nt: TGCAGTGCTAGGGACGGGAATCAGCCCCAGCATTTT

j_gene: TRBJ1-3
d_gene: NA
abundance: NA
v_gene: TRBV9
CDR3aa: CASSVVPGNPGNTIYF
CDR3nt: TGTGCCAGCAGCGTAGTACCGGGTAACCCTGGAAACACCATATATTTT

j_gene: TRBJ2-6
d_gene: NA
abundance: few
v_gene: TRBV7-3
CDR3aa: CASSLNSGANVLTF
CDR3nt: TGTGCCAGCAGCTTAAACTCTGGGGCCAACGTCCTGACTTTC

j_gene: TRBJ2-5
d_gene: NA
abundance: NA
v_gene: TRBV11-2
CDR3aa: CASSLDGPQVEGTQYF
CDR3nt: TGTGCCAGCAGCTTAGACGGACCTCAGGTAGAGGGGACCCAGTACTTC

j_gene: TRBJ2-5
d_gene: TRBD2
abundance: NA
v_gene: TRBV7-8
CDR3aa: CASSKNPGTRVETQYF
CDR3nt: TGTGCCAGCAGTAAAAACCCCGGGACTAGAGTGGAGACCCAGTACTTC

j_gene: TRBJ2-3
d_gene: NA
abundance: few
v_gene: TRBV11-2
CDR3aa: CASSWAVTDTQYF
CDR3nt: TGTGCCAGCAGTTGGGCCGTCACAGATACGCAGTATTTT

j_gene: TRBJ2-7
d_gene: NA
abundance: few
v_gene: TRBV7-2
CDR3aa: CASSPSPGVDEQYF
CDR3nt: TGTGCCAGCAGCCCCTCCCCGGGTGTCGACGAGCAGTACTTC

j_gene: TRBJ1-2
d_gene: TRBD1
abundance: few
v_gene: TRBV7-2
CDR3aa: CASSPDRSNNYGYTF
CDR3nt: TGTGCCAGCAGCCCGGACAGGTCCAATAACTATGGCTACACCTTC

j_gene: TRBJ2-3
d_gene: NA
abundance: once
v_gene: TRBV2
CDR3aa: CASSETAVDTQYF
CDR3nt: TGTGCCAGCAGTGAGACAGCGGTCGATACGCAGTATTTT

j_gene: TRBJ2-3
d_gene: NA
abundance: many
v_gene: TRBV5-1
CDR3aa: CASGVSGDTQYF
CDR3nt: TGCGCCAGCGGGGTATCGGGAGATACGCAGTATTTT

j_gene: TRBJ1-2
d_gene: TRBD1
abundance: NA
v_gene: TRBV7-3
CDR3aa: CASSFDRGSGYTF
CDR3nt: TGTGCCAGCAGCTTCGACAGGGGATCTGGCTACACCTTC

j_gene: TRBJ2-3
d_gene: NA
abundance: few
v_gene: TRBV2
CDR3aa: CASSEIVWETSTDTQYF
CDR3nt: TGTGCCAGCAGTGAAATTGTCTGGGAAACTAGCACAGATACGCAGTATTTT

j_gene: TRBJ2-7
d_gene: TRBD1
abundance: NA
v_gene: TRBV5-1
CDR3aa: CASSIRDRAYEQYF
CDR3nt: TGCGCCAGCAGCATCCGGGACAGGGCCTACGAGCAGTACTTC

j_gene: TRBJ2-1
d_gene: NA
abundance: few
v_gene: TRBV2
CDR3aa: CATLLAPPEQFF
CDR3nt: TGTGCCACCCTCCTAGCGCCTCCTGAGCAGTTCTTC

j_gene: TRBJ1-5
d_gene: NA
abundance: NA
v_gene: TRBV4-3
CDR3aa: CASSQDLAARGQPQHF
CDR3nt: TGCGCCAGCAGCCAAGATCTTGCGGCCAGAGGCCAGCCCCAGCATTTT

j_gene: TRBJ2-7
d_gene: NA
abundance: few
v_gene: TRBV5-1
CDR3aa: CASSRDGPTSYEQYF
CDR3nt: TGCGCCAGCAGCCGGGACGGCCCTACCTCCTACGAGCAGTACTTC

j_gene: TRBJ2-1
d_gene: NA
abundance: few
v_gene: TRBV6-5
CDR3aa: CASSYGRLVREQFF
CDR3nt: TGTGCCAGCAGTTATGGCCGGCTAGTGCGTGAGCAGTTCTTC